This T cell receptor beta chain came from a study of early T cells in non-severe SARS-CoV-2 infection. The wider study: Sequencing targeted bulk RNA from unsorted whole blood, leaving chains unpaired. Study-wide findings and caveats: Private and CD4 specificities were missed by VDJdb matching, which favored anti-spike CD8 responses.

Worth noting for this clonotype: Its antigen remains unidentified.

CDR1 and CDR2 from the germline V gene are GTSNPN and SVGIG (reference sequence). V lost 2 bases and J 3 bases, leaving 11 bases between the germline ends. The CDR3 totals 14 residues. Tagging with unique molecular identifiers was applied to individual cDNA molecules. From the 5' RACE reads, TCRdb called clonotypes with MiXCR, one entry per CDR3 protein. The repertoire consists of 55,000 to 75,000 distinct CDR3 sequences, with 6% to 8.5% occurring once and the leading ten covering more than 3%. Sequenced input: whole blood. The chain couples TRBV30 to TRBJ1-3, with a weak D call TRBD1 (6 bases). The sequence came from an adult who was a healthcare worker with PCR-confirmed SARS-CoV-2 infection or an uninfected control (not recorded which). As DNA, the CDR3 is TGTGCCTGGAGTCCACCGGGACATGGAAACACCATATATTTT. Amino acid sequence: CAWSPPGHGNTIYF.